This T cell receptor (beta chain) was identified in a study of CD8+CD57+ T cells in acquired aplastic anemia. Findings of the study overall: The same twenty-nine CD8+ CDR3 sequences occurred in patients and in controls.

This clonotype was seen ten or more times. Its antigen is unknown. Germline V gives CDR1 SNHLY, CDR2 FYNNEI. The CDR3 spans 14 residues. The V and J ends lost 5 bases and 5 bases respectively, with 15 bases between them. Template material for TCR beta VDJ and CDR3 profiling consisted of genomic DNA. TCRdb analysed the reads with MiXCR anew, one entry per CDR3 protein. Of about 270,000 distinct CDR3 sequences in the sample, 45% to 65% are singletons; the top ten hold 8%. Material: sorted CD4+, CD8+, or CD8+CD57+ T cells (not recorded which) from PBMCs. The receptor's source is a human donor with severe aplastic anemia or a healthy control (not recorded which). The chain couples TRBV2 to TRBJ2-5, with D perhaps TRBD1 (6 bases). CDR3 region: CASSPNSGGETQYF. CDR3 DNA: TGTGCCAGCAGTCCGAATAGTGGGGGCGAGACCCAGTACTTC.